This TCR beta chain was profiled in a study of shared clonotypes between healthy human individuals. TCRdb's copy holds only in-frame clones and misses some; the assay was immunoSEQ multiplex PCR. The data show about 2.4 million clones, with 93% seen just once and about 0.38% held by the top ten. The CDR3 is 15 amino acids. Looked up from germline, CDR1 is SGHTS and CDR2 is YDEGEE. V lost 4 bases and J lost 9; bases outside the gene matches: 12. This sequence originates from a young man in good health. Some clones in this sample may be carry-over from other donors' samples. Input material: naive CD4+ T cells from PBMCs. Indicated subset: CD45RA+ positively selected. The J gene is TRBJ1-5, the V gene TRBV5-8; 8 bases fit TRBD1. The CDR3 DNA is TGTGCCAGCAGCCGCTGGACAGGGCACCCTTCGCCCCAGCATTTT. Amino acid sequence: CASSRWTGHPSPQHF.